This TCR beta chain was observed in a study of T cell responses to AZD1222 COVID-19 vaccine. Study-level results: Donor demographics were predominantly white British with a female majority; clonal diversity may be underestimated. AZD1222 recipients seropositive at baseline numbered only six or seven. Spike-specific TCR depth and breadth grew after two AZD1222 doses. Across spike, vaccine-associated CD4 TCRs were found, dominant at 160-218 and 743-854.

Trimming took 1 base from V and 5 from J, leaving 11 bases between them. The CDR3 runs to 14 residues. Germline lookup yields CDR1 MGHRA and CDR2 YSYEKL. As for this clone: The antigen is not known.

Sequencing used immunoSEQ multiplex PCR; TCRdb keeps in-frame clones, though not all of them. The sample has 150,000 or so clones, 80% to 90% seen once. This chain uses TRBV4-1 with TRBJ2-5; possible D gene TRBD2, 6 bases. The sequencing here drew on peripheral blood, taken after recovery from COVID-19. This TCR derives from an adult who had recovered from COVID-19. The CDR3 DNA is TGCGCCAGCAGCCAAGGGAGGGCCGGCGAGACCCAGTACTTC. Encoded protein: CASSQGRAGETQYF.